The rows below give T cell receptor beta chains drawn from one sample of a study of blood T cell repertoires in COVID-19. The table came from immunoSEQ multiplex PCR; TCRdb's copy has only in-frame clones and leaves some out. The table has approximately 220,000 clones, under 90% seen once. Sequences were obtained from PBMCs or T cells enriched from blood (not recorded which). The receptor source for this set is a woman under 40 with acute COVID-19. Each CDR3 is given with its conserved first and last residue. The D gene is left open where the match is weak. Not every row has a clone size; where given, it reads once, few, many or a size class.

clone_size: few
j_call: TRBJ2-1
d_call: NA
v_call: TRBV2
cdr3_nt: TGTGCCAGCAGTCGAGATCAGGGCCACTACTCCTACAATGAGCAGTTCTTC
cdr3_aa: CASSRDQGHYSYNEQFF

clone_size: NA
j_call: TRBJ1-1
d_call: TRBD1
v_call: TRBV27
cdr3_nt: TGTGCCAGCAGCTCGCACAGGGGGGTTGACACTGAAGCTTTCTTT
cdr3_aa: CASSSHRGVDTEAFF

clone_size: NA
j_call: TRBJ1-2
d_call: TRBD1
v_call: TRBV18
cdr3_nt: TGTGCCAGCTCACCACCGGGACAGCGATCTAACTATGGCTACACCTTC
cdr3_aa: CASSPPGQRSNYGYTF

clone_size: NA
j_call: TRBJ2-7
d_call: TRBD1
v_call: TRBV15
cdr3_nt: TGTGCCACCAGCGGAACCGGGACAGGGACATACGAGCAGTACTTC
cdr3_aa: CATSGTGTGTYEQYF

clone_size: NA
j_call: TRBJ2-5
d_call: NA
v_call: TRBV7-3
cdr3_nt: TGTGCCAGCAGTGACCCCACTAGGGAAGAGACCCAGTACTTC
cdr3_aa: CASSDPTREETQYF

clone_size: NA
j_call: TRBJ1-2
d_call: NA
v_call: TRBV30
cdr3_nt: TGTGCCTGGAGTGTACGACGAGCGGGACTATATGGCTACACCTTC
cdr3_aa: CAWSVRRAGLYGYTF

clone_size: few
j_call: TRBJ2-3
d_call: TRBD1
v_call: TRBV27
cdr3_nt: TGTGCCAGCAGTTTTGACAGGGGAACAGATACGCAGTATTTT
cdr3_aa: CASSFDRGTDTQYF

clone_size: NA
j_call: TRBJ2-1
d_call: NA
v_call: TRBV7-9
cdr3_nt: TGTGCCAGCAGCCCGACCGCGGGGCTTTCCTACAATGAGCAGTTCTTC
cdr3_aa: CASSPTAGLSYNEQFF

clone_size: NA
j_call: TRBJ1-4
d_call: TRBD1
v_call: TRBV5-1
cdr3_nt: TGCGCCAGCAGCCGGACAGGGGGCAAAGAAAAACTGTTTTTT
cdr3_aa: CASSRTGGKEKLFF

clone_size: NA
j_call: TRBJ2-5
d_call: NA
v_call: TRBV7-3
cdr3_nt: TGTGCCAGCAGCCTAACCTCTTTTGAGACCCAGTACTTC
cdr3_aa: CASSLTSFETQYF

clone_size: NA
j_call: TRBJ2-3
d_call: NA
v_call: TRBV30
cdr3_nt: TGTGCCTGGACAGGAAACACAGATACGCAGTATTTT
cdr3_aa: CAWTGNTDTQYF

clone_size: NA
j_call: TRBJ2-7
d_call: TRBD1
v_call: TRBV4-1
cdr3_nt: TGCGCCAGCAGCCAGTACGGACAGGGGCTCTACGAGCAGTACTTC
cdr3_aa: CASSQYGQGLYEQYF

clone_size: NA
j_call: TRBJ1-1
d_call: NA
v_call: TRBV4-1
cdr3_nt: TGCGCCAGCAGCCCCAACGCGGGGGTTAGAGGAGCTTTCTTT
cdr3_aa: CASSPNAGVRGAFF

clone_size: NA
j_call: TRBJ2-7
d_call: TRBD2
v_call: TRBV7-8
cdr3_nt: TGTGCCAGCAGCCAGCCGAGCGGGAGCTACGAGCAGTACTTC
cdr3_aa: CASSQPSGSYEQYF

clone_size: once
j_call: TRBJ2-7
d_call: NA
v_call: TRBV5-4
cdr3_nt: TGTGCCAGCAGCCCCAGGGTGGGGATGGACTACGAGCAGTACTTC
cdr3_aa: CASSPRVGMDYEQYF

clone_size: NA
j_call: TRBJ1-1
d_call: NA
v_call: TRBV12-3/TRBV12-4
cdr3_nt: TGTGCCAGCAGTACGGTGAACACTGAAGCTTTCTTT
cdr3_aa: CASSTVNTEAFF

clone_size: NA
j_call: TRBJ1-4
d_call: NA
v_call: TRBV5-1
cdr3_nt: TGCGCCAGCAGCTTACAGGGAACTAATGAAAAACTGTTTTTT
cdr3_aa: CASSLQGTNEKLFF

clone_size: once
j_call: TRBJ2-5
d_call: TRBD1
v_call: TRBV27
cdr3_nt: TGTGCCAGCTCCTCCCCTCCACAGGGGCCGGAGACCCAGTACTTC
cdr3_aa: CASSSPPQGPETQYF

clone_size: NA
j_call: TRBJ1-3
d_call: NA
v_call: TRBV7-7
cdr3_nt: TGTGCCAGCAGCTTAGCGCCCCCCCTCTTGGCTGCTGGAAACACCATATATTTT
cdr3_aa: CASSLAPPLLAAGNTIYF

clone_size: NA
j_call: TRBJ2-7
d_call: NA
v_call: TRBV7-9
cdr3_nt: TGTGCCAGCAGCCGCCCGGACAAGAGCTCCTACGAGCAGTACTTC
cdr3_aa: CASSRPDKSSYEQYF

clone_size: NA
j_call: TRBJ2-7
d_call: TRBD1
v_call: TRBV18
cdr3_nt: TGTGCCAGCTCACCACCGGGACAGGGGTGGTACGAGCAGTACTTC
cdr3_aa: CASSPPGQGWYEQYF

clone_size: NA
j_call: TRBJ1-2
d_call: TRBD1
v_call: TRBV4-1
cdr3_nt: TGCGCCAGCAGCCAAGATCTTGGTGACAGCAGGGGGTACGGCTACACCTTC
cdr3_aa: CASSQDLGDSRGYGYTF

clone_size: few
j_call: TRBJ1-5
d_call: TRBD1
v_call: TRBV5-1
cdr3_nt: TGCGCCAGCAGCTTTCAGCAGGGGGGTCAGCCCCAGCATTTT
cdr3_aa: CASSFQQGGQPQHF

clone_size: NA
j_call: TRBJ2-6
d_call: NA
v_call: TRBV11-2
cdr3_nt: TGTGCCAGCAGCCCGATGGGAGCCTCCCCTGGGGCCAACGTCCTGACTTTC
cdr3_aa: CASSPMGASPGANVLTF

clone_size: NA
j_call: TRBJ2-5
d_call: TRBD2
v_call: TRBV9
cdr3_nt: TGTGCCAGCAGCGTGGGACTAGCGGGGAAAGAGACCCAGTACTTC
cdr3_aa: CASSVGLAGKETQYF

clone_size: NA
j_call: TRBJ2-4
d_call: NA
v_call: TRBV5-4
cdr3_nt: TGTGCCAGCAGCTGGGGGGACCCCCGTGGGAACATTCAGTACTTC
cdr3_aa: CASSWGDPRGNIQYF

clone_size: NA
j_call: TRBJ1-3
d_call: NA
v_call: TRBV5-1
cdr3_nt: TGCGCCAGCAGCTTACCCAGTGGAAACACCATATATTTT
cdr3_aa: CASSLPSGNTIYF

clone_size: NA
j_call: TRBJ2-4
d_call: NA
v_call: TRBV21-1
cdr3_nt: TGTGCCACCTACAGGGGGGCCAAAAACATTCAGTACTTC
cdr3_aa: CATYRGAKNIQYF

clone_size: NA
j_call: TRBJ2-2
d_call: TRBD2
v_call: TRBV30
cdr3_nt: TGTGCCTGGAGCCGGGAGGGTACCGGGGAGCTGTTTTTT
cdr3_aa: CAWSREGTGELFF

clone_size: NA
j_call: TRBJ2-3
d_call: TRBD2
v_call: TRBV4-3
cdr3_nt: TGCGCCAGCAGCCAAGATTTGGGCGGGGGGGCCCTAGATACGCAGTATTTT
cdr3_aa: CASSQDLGGGALDTQYF

clone_size: NA
j_call: TRBJ1-1
d_call: NA
v_call: TRBV10-2
cdr3_nt: TGCGCCAGCAGCCCTGGGGCAGGGCAAGCTTTCTTT
cdr3_aa: CASSPGAGQAFF

clone_size: NA
j_call: TRBJ1-5
d_call: TRBD1
v_call: TRBV19
cdr3_nt: TGTGCCAGTAGTCCCGAGGGGACGACAGGGATTGCGCCCCAGCATTTT
cdr3_aa: CASSPEGTTGIAPQHF

clone_size: once
j_call: TRBJ2-7
d_call: NA
v_call: TRBV2
cdr3_nt: TGTGCCACCTCTTTAGACAGCTCGACCTACGAGCAGTACTTC
cdr3_aa: CATSLDSSTYEQYF

clone_size: NA
j_call: TRBJ1-2
d_call: NA
v_call: TRBV12-3/TRBV12-4
cdr3_nt: TGTGCCAGCAGTTTTACAGTCCCAGGCTACACCTTC
cdr3_aa: CASSFTVPGYTF

clone_size: NA
j_call: TRBJ1-2
d_call: TRBD1
v_call: TRBV28
cdr3_nt: TGTGCCAGCAGTTTGGACGCGGGGACAGGGCGGAGCTACACCTTC
cdr3_aa: CASSLDAGTGRSYTF

clone_size: NA
j_call: TRBJ2-7
d_call: NA
v_call: TRBV28
cdr3_nt: TGTGCCAGCAGTTTATGGCAGGCTCCCTACGAGCAGTACTTC
cdr3_aa: CASSLWQAPYEQYF

clone_size: once
j_call: TRBJ2-5
d_call: NA
v_call: TRBV11-2
cdr3_nt: TGTGCCAGCAGCCCGAATTGGGGGCTAGAGACCCAGTACTTC
cdr3_aa: CASSPNWGLETQYF

clone_size: NA
j_call: TRBJ1-5
d_call: TRBD1
v_call: TRBV5-4
cdr3_nt: TGTGCCAGCAGCCCGGACAGGGGGCTTCTACAGCCCCAGCATTTT
cdr3_aa: CASSPDRGLLQPQHF

clone_size: NA
j_call: TRBJ2-6
d_call: NA
v_call: TRBV9
cdr3_nt: TGTGCCAGCAGCGTAGGAGGAAGCTCTGGGGCCAACGTCCTGACTTTC
cdr3_aa: CASSVGGSSGANVLTF

clone_size: NA
j_call: TRBJ2-3
d_call: TRBD1
v_call: TRBV18
cdr3_nt: TGTGCCAGCTCACCCGGGACAGGCACAGATACGCAGTATTTT
cdr3_aa: CASSPGTGTDTQYF

clone_size: NA
j_call: TRBJ1-2
d_call: NA
v_call: TRBV5-5
cdr3_nt: TGTGCCAGCAGCTTGACTTATCCAGGGAACTATGGCTACACCTTC
cdr3_aa: CASSLTYPGNYGYTF

clone_size: NA
j_call: TRBJ1-2
d_call: TRBD1
v_call: TRBV6-2/TRBV6-3
cdr3_nt: TGTGCCAGCAGTCGCCCGTCTCCGGGACAGGGCTTAGGCTACACCTTC
cdr3_aa: CASSRPSPGQGLGYTF

clone_size: once
j_call: TRBJ2-1
d_call: NA
v_call: TRBV24-1
cdr3_nt: TGTGCCACCAGTAGGGGGGGCGGGATATCAGATGAGCAGTTCTTC
cdr3_aa: CATSRGGGISDEQFF

clone_size: NA
j_call: TRBJ2-2
d_call: NA
v_call: TRBV5-6
cdr3_nt: TGTGCCAGCAGCTTGGGGCCCACCGGGGAGCTGTTTTTT
cdr3_aa: CASSLGPTGELFF

clone_size: NA
j_call: TRBJ2-7
d_call: NA
v_call: TRBV6-5
cdr3_nt: TGTGCCAGCAGTTACACCAGGGTTGGGTACGAGCAGTACTTC
cdr3_aa: CASSYTRVGYEQYF

clone_size: NA
j_call: TRBJ2-1
d_call: NA
v_call: TRBV28
cdr3_nt: TGTGCCAGCAGTTTATCCGGCGGGTACAGCTCCTACAATGAGCAGTTCTTC
cdr3_aa: CASSLSGGYSSYNEQFF

clone_size: once
j_call: TRBJ2-7
d_call: TRBD1
v_call: TRBV7-9
cdr3_nt: TGTGCCAGTAGAACCCGACAGGGGGGTAAGCAGTACTTC
cdr3_aa: CASRTRQGGKQYF

clone_size: NA
j_call: TRBJ2-1
d_call: NA
v_call: TRBV7-2
cdr3_nt: TGTGCCAGCAGCTTCGGGACCTACAATGAGCAGTTCTTC
cdr3_aa: CASSFGTYNEQFF

clone_size: NA
j_call: TRBJ2-3
d_call: NA
v_call: TRBV6-1
cdr3_nt: TGTGCCAGCAGTGAAGGCATACGGTCTTCTAGCACAGATACGCAGTATTTT
cdr3_aa: CASSEGIRSSSTDTQYF

clone_size: many
j_call: TRBJ2-2
d_call: NA
v_call: TRBV7-8
cdr3_nt: TGTGCCAGCAGCCCAGTTTCAGTGAACACCGGGGAGCTGTTTTTT
cdr3_aa: CASSPVSVNTGELFF

clone_size: few
j_call: TRBJ2-5
d_call: TRBD2
v_call: TRBV20-1
cdr3_nt: TGCAGTGCTAGTGCCGAGGGACTAGCGGAACAAGAGACCCAGTACTTC
cdr3_aa: CSASAEGLAEQETQYF

clone_size: NA
j_call: TRBJ1-5
d_call: NA
v_call: TRBV19
cdr3_nt: TGTGCCAGTAGCAGGAATCCAAGGGGTCAGCCCCAGCATTTT
cdr3_aa: CASSRNPRGQPQHF

clone_size: NA
j_call: TRBJ1-5
d_call: TRBD1
v_call: TRBV5-6
cdr3_nt: TGTGCCAGCAGCTCGGGACAGGGGGCGGCTCAGCCCCAGCATTTT
cdr3_aa: CASSSGQGAAQPQHF

clone_size: few
j_call: TRBJ1-2
d_call: NA
v_call: TRBV2
cdr3_nt: TGTGCCAGCAGTGTGCAGTCCTATGGCTACACCTTC
cdr3_aa: CASSVQSYGYTF

clone_size: NA
j_call: TRBJ1-5
d_call: NA
v_call: TRBV29-1
cdr3_nt: TGCAGCGCCCGGGGCGGGGGTAGCAATCAGCCCCAGCATTTT
cdr3_aa: CSARGGGSNQPQHF

clone_size: NA
j_call: TRBJ1-1
d_call: TRBD1
v_call: TRBV19
cdr3_nt: TGTGCCAGTAGTGACTGGGACAGGGGGCTGGACACTGAAGCTTTCTTT
cdr3_aa: CASSDWDRGLDTEAFF

clone_size: NA
j_call: TRBJ1-2
d_call: NA
v_call: TRBV5-4
cdr3_nt: TGTGCCAGCAGCCCGGGAGGTATGGGGTATGGAAGGTATGGCTACACCTTC
cdr3_aa: CASSPGGMGYGRYGYTF

clone_size: NA
j_call: TRBJ1-2
d_call: NA
v_call: TRBV27
cdr3_nt: TGTGCCAGCGCCCGCGGGGGCCATCCGTCTTTCTTTGGCTACACCTTC
cdr3_aa: CASARGGHPSFFGYTF

clone_size: NA
j_call: TRBJ1-2
d_call: TRBD1
v_call: TRBV27
cdr3_nt: TGTGCCAGCAACCGAGCCGGGACAGACTATGGCTACACCTTC
cdr3_aa: CASNRAGTDYGYTF

clone_size: once
j_call: TRBJ2-3
d_call: TRBD2
v_call: TRBV20-1
cdr3_nt: TGCAGTGCTATGCGGGGGGATACGCAGTATTTT
cdr3_aa: CSAMRGDTQYF